These 3 T cell receptor beta chains were all obtained from the same sample, sequenced in a study of blood T cell repertoires in COVID-19. Assay: immunoSEQ multiplex PCR; the TCRdb copy retains only in-frame clones and omits some. This repertoire shows about 140,000 clones, 88% found once; its top ten account for 2.5%. Sequencing input: peripheral blood. Every receptor here comes from a human donor with COVID-19, enrolled during active disease. The donor label of this sample is uncertain.

The chain employs TRBV9 and TRBJ2-1; 10 nucleotides align to TRBD2. J gave up 4 bases and V 0 bases, and 4 bases lay outside the gene matches. The length of the CDR3 is 16 residues. Per germline, CDR1 SGDLS and CDR2 YYNGEE. The CDR3 DNA follows: TGTGCCAGCAGCGTAGAAAGGACTAGCGGATACAATGAGCAGTTCTTC. Residues: CASSVERTSGYNEQFF.

The chain recombines TRBV3-1 (or the pseudogene TRBV3-2) with TRBJ2-5; the match to TRBD1 covers 7 bases. The CDR3 has 15 residues. The germline CDR1 and CDR2 sequences are LGHDT and YNNKEL (reference sequence). Trimming removed 3 bases from V and 7 bases from J; junction bases left unmatched: 11. CDR3 residues: CASSQELTGSGTQYF. The CDR3 DNA reads TGTGCCAGCAGCCAGGAATTGACAGGGTCCGGGACCCAGTACTTC.

The chain couples TRBV9 to TRBJ2-1; D is possibly TRBD2 (5 bases). The CDR3 consists of 15 residues. Germline lookup yields CDR1 SGDLS and CDR2 YYNGEE. Trimming removed 4 bases at V and 0 bases at J, with 11 bases between. This chain's CDR3 is CASSISGNSYNEQFF. CDR3 nucleotides: TGTGCCAGCAGCATCTCGGGGAACTCCTACAATGAGCAGTTCTTC.